These T cell receptor beta chains were read from a single sample in a study of shared clonotypes between healthy human individuals. Some clones are missing from TCRdb's copy, which holds only in-frame ones; the method was immunoSEQ multiplex PCR. The sample has roughly 2.1 million clones; just over 90% are singletons. The material sequenced was naive CD8+ T cells from PBMCs. All receptors derive from a man between 18 and 35 years old in good health. Some clones in this sample may be carry-over from other donors' samples. The CDR3 runs from the conserved cysteine through the conserved F or W. Each record gives: V gene, J gene, clone size, D gene, CDR3 protein, CDR3 DNA. The D gene is left open where the match is weak. Clone size, where shown, is once, few, many, or a class for clones that have expanded.

TRBV7-9	TRBJ2-1	.	.	CASSPGKGLSSYNEQFF	TGTGCCAGCAGCCCCGGAAAGGGACTCAGCTCCTACAATGAGCAGTTCTTC
TRBV28	TRBJ2-7	.	TRBD1	CASSLPDRELYEQYF	TGTGCCAGCAGTTTACCGGACAGGGAGTTATACGAGCAGTACTTC
TRBV15	TRBJ2-4	few	.	CATSRDGGLAKNIQYF	TGTGCCACCAGCAGAGATGGGGGTTTAGCCAAAAACATTCAGTACTTC
TRBV28	TRBJ2-3	.	.	CASSLAGTDTQYF	TGTGCCAGCAGTTTAGCAGGCACAGATACGCAGTATTTT
TRBV5-1	TRBJ2-1	.	.	CASSGPQGQNEQFF	TGCGCCAGCAGCGGACCCCAAGGTCAGAATGAGCAGTTCTTC
TRBV10-1	TRBJ2-1	.	TRBD2	CASIGLAGQQGSYNEQFF	TGCGCCAGCATAGGACTAGCGGGACAGCAGGGATCCTACAATGAGCAGTTCTTC
TRBV5-1	TRBJ2-3	.	TRBD1	CASSQRTGLTDTQYF	TGCGCCAGCAGCCAACGGACAGGGTTGACAGATACGCAGTATTTT
TRBV5-1	TRBJ1-6	.	.	CASSLVAGVVGSPLHF	TGCGCCAGCAGCTTGGTGGCAGGGGTGGTTGGTTCACCCCTCCACTTT
TRBV27	TRBJ2-7	.	.	CATRPFSGAGAYEQYF	TGTGCCACCCGCCCTTTTTCGGGGGCCGGGGCCTACGAGCAGTACTTC
TRBV28	TRBJ1-4	.	.	CASSLLVGAGEEKLFF	TGTGCCAGCAGTTTATTAGTAGGTGCAGGGGAGGAAAAACTGTTTTTT
TRBV10-1	TRBJ2-7	.	TRBD1	CASSERDRGTYEQYF	TGCGCCAGCAGTGAGAGGGACAGGGGAACCTACGAGCAGTACTTC
TRBV28	TRBJ1-3	.	TRBD1	CASSLLGQSGNTIYF	TGTGCCAGCAGTTTATTGGGACAGTCTGGAAACACCATATATTTT
TRBV4-1	TRBJ2-7	.	.	CASSQRQTNYEQYF	TGCGCCAGCAGCCAAAGACAGACTAACTACGAGCAGTACTTC
TRBV7-9	TRBJ2-1	.	.	CASSYPVTGRHNEQFF	TGTGCCAGCAGCTACCCGGTGACCGGGAGACACAATGAGCAGTTCTTC
TRBV9	TRBJ2-3	.	.	CASSLQQGGTQYF	TGTGCCAGCAGCTTACAGCAGGGAGGTACGCAGTATTTT
TRBV6-5	TRBJ2-7	.	TRBD1	CATTDRADEQYF	TGTGCCACCACAGACAGGGCAGACGAGCAGTACTTC
TRBV9	TRBJ2-5	.	TRBD1	CASNTGQGGETQYF	TGTGCCAGCAACACTGGACAGGGCGGGGAGACCCAGTACTTC
TRBV9	TRBJ2-7	.	TRBD1	CASSVEGTDSYEQYF	TGTGCCAGCAGCGTAGAAGGGACAGATTCCTACGAGCAGTACTTC
TRBV5-1	TRBJ1-1	.	.	CASSMGEVSWTEAFF	TGCGCCAGCAGCATGGGGGAAGTAAGTTGGACTGAAGCTTTCTTT
TRBV19	TRBJ1-5	.	.	CASSIRQRNQPQHF	TGTGCCAGTAGTATTCGACAGCGCAATCAGCCCCAGCATTTT
TRBV2	TRBJ2-5	.	.	CASRVGRMSGGVSSTQYF	TGTGCCAGCAGGGTAGGGAGAATGAGCGGCGGGGTGAGTTCGACCCAGTACTTC
TRBV28	TRBJ2-7	.	TRBD1	CASKFGDRGYEQYF	TGTGCCAGCAAATTTGGGGACAGGGGCTACGAGCAGTACTTC
TRBV7-9	TRBJ1-5	.	.	CASSASNQPQHF	TGTGCCAGCAGCGCAAGCAATCAGCCCCAGCATTTT
TRBV2	TRBJ1-4	.	.	CASSEAGGTNEKLFF	TGTGCCAGCAGTGAAGCTGGGGGGACTAATGAAAAACTGTTTTTT
TRBV19	TRBJ2-1	.	.	CASSSARVGAAYNEQFF	TGTGCCAGTAGTTCCGCCCGAGTGGGGGCGGCGTACAATGAGCAGTTCTTC
TRBV27	TRBJ2-7	.	TRBD2	CASSGLAGVYEQYF	TGTGCCAGTAGTGGGCTAGCGGGTGTCTACGAGCAGTACTTC
TRBV27	TRBJ2-2	.	TRBD2	CASSTRTSGRRAGELFF	TGTGCCAGCAGTACGAGGACTAGCGGGAGAAGGGCCGGGGAGCTGTTTTTT
TRBV25-1	TRBJ1-2	.	TRBD1	CASSDGTGTYGYTF	TGTGCCAGCAGTGATGGGACAGGGACCTATGGCTACACCTTC
TRBV28	TRBJ2-2	few	.	CASGGNTGELFF	TGTGCCAGCGGGGGGAACACCGGGGAGCTGTTTTTT
TRBV7-6	TRBJ2-2	.	TRBD2	CASSERTSGKIGELFF	TGTGCCAGCAGCGAAAGGACTAGCGGGAAAATCGGGGAGCTGTTTTTT
TRBV6-6	TRBJ2-7	.	TRBD2	CASSPGTSGYEQYF	TGTGCCAGCAGTCCCGGGACTAGCGGTTACGAGCAGTACTTC
TRBV30	TRBJ1-1	few	.	CAWGVNTEAFF	TGTGCCTGGGGGGTTAACACTGAAGCTTTCTTT
TRBV7-9	TRBJ1-1	few	.	CASSLHPSVAFF	TGTGCCAGCAGCTTACACCCCTCCGTAGCTTTCTTT
TRBV15	TRBJ2-1	.	TRBD2	CATAGWREERFNEQFF	TGTGCCACCGCAGGTTGGCGGGAGGAAAGGTTTAATGAGCAGTTCTTC
TRBV28	TRBJ2-2	.	.	CASSLITPTGELFF	TGTGCCAGCAGTTTAATCACCCCCACCGGGGAGCTGTTTTTT
TRBV9	TRBJ2-7	.	.	CASSPQIRGDRDEQYF	TGTGCCAGCAGCCCCCAGATTAGAGGGGACCGGGACGAGCAGTACTTC
TRBV7-2	TRBJ1-5	.	TRBD1	CASSLGRQGGQPQHF	TGTGCCAGCAGCTTAGGGCGACAGGGTGGGCAGCCCCAGCATTTT
TRBV15	TRBJ2-7	once	.	CATSNLPWGGAESYEQYF	TGTGCCACCAGCAACCTCCCTTGGGGGGGCGCTGAGTCCTACGAGCAGTACTTC
TRBV6-5	TRBJ2-7	.	TRBD2	CASSPPGWGGYEQYF	TGTGCCAGCAGCCCGCCAGGGTGGGGGGGCTACGAGCAGTACTTC
TRBV4-1	TRBJ2-7	.	.	CASSQGAVEGPVEQYF	TGCGCCAGCAGCCAAGGGGCGGTGGAGGGCCCAGTAGAGCAGTACTTC
TRBV10-3	TRBJ2-7	.	.	CAISERNSYEQYF	TGTGCCATCAGTGAAAGGAACTCCTACGAGCAGTACTTC
TRBV5-1	TRBJ1-3	.	.	CASSSFKLESGNTIYF	TGCGCCAGCAGCAGCTTTAAGTTAGAGTCTGGAAACACCATATATTTT
TRBV7-3	TRBJ2-2	.	.	CASSPTANTGELFF	TGTGCCAGCAGCCCGACGGCGAACACCGGGGAGCTGTTTTTT
TRBV7-9	TRBJ2-1	.	TRBD1	CASSPGTGYNEQFF	TGTGCCAGCAGCCCCGGGACAGGGTACAATGAGCAGTTCTTC
TRBV7-8	TRBJ2-7	.	.	CASSLAPRATTYEQYF	TGTGCCAGCAGCTTAGCCCCCCGGGCTACAACCTACGAGCAGTACTTC
TRBV5-8	TRBJ1-5	.	.	CASSSRDRRGAQHF	TGTGCCAGCAGCTCTAGGGACCGACGGGGGGCCCAGCATTTT
TRBV6-1	TRBJ1-5	.	.	CASSVAGDLYNQPQHF	TGTGCCAGCAGTGTTGCAGGGGACCTCTACAATCAGCCCCAGCATTTT
TRBV28	TRBJ2-3	.	TRBD1	CASRGQGKKDTQYF	TGTGCCAGCAGGGGACAGGGAAAAAAAGATACGCAGTATTTT
TRBV7-9	TRBJ1-5	once	TRBD1	CASSSGTGDSNQPQHF	TGTGCCAGCAGCTCAGGTACAGGGGATAGCAATCAGCCCCAGCATTTT
TRBV11-3	TRBJ2-2	.	TRBD2	CASSFLAGASTGELFF	TGTGCCAGCAGCTTCCTAGCGGGAGCTAGCACCGGGGAGCTGTTTTTT
TRBV29-1	TRBJ1-2	.	TRBD1	CSVLTGTENYGYTF	TGCAGCGTTTTAACCGGGACAGAGAACTATGGCTACACCTTC
TRBV7-9	TRBJ2-4	.	.	CASSLAGQNIQYF	TGTGCCAGCAGCTTAGCCGGGCAAAACATTCAGTACTTC
TRBV4-1	TRBJ2-7	.	TRBD1	CASSQVGDSYEQYF	TGCGCCAGCAGCCAAGTGGGGGACAGCTACGAGCAGTACTTC